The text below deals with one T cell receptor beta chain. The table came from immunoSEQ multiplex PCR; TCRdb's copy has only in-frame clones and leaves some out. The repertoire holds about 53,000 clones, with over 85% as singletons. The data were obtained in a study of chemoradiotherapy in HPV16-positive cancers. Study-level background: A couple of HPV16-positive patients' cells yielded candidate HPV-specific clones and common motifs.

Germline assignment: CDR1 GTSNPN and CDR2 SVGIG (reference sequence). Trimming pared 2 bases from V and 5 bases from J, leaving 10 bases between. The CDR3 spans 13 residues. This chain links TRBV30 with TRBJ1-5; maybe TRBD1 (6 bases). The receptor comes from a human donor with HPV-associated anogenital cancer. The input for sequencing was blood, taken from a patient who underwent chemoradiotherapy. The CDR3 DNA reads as TGTGCCTGGAGTCTGGGGGCTGATCAGCCCCAGCATTTT. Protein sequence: CAWSLGADQPQHF.